Listed below are T cell receptor beta chains from one sample, sequenced in a study of blood T cell repertoires in COVID-19. The table came from immunoSEQ multiplex PCR; TCRdb's copy has only in-frame clones and leaves some out. The sample holds 280,000 or so clones, around 89% seen once. The sample taken for sequencing was peripheral blood. The receptors here all came from a woman in her fifties or sixties with acute or convalescent COVID-19. Each CDR3 is given with its conserved first and last residue. The D gene is left open where the match is weak. Clone size is not always given. Where it is, it says once, few, many or a class for expanded clones.

D gene: TRBD1
V gene: TRBV18
J gene: TRBJ2-2
CDR3 length: 16
clone size: NA
CDR3 protein: CASSRSDRGLNGELFF
CDR3 DNA: TGTGCCAGCTCACGGTCGGACAGGGGGCTGAACGGGGAGCTGTTTTTT

D gene: NA
V gene: TRBV29-1
J gene: TRBJ1-2
CDR3 length: 10
clone size: NA
CDR3 protein: CSVDRDGYTF
CDR3 DNA: TGCAGCGTTGACAGGGATGGCTACACCTTC

D gene: TRBD2
V gene: TRBV6-5
J gene: TRBJ2-1
CDR3 length: 15
clone size: NA
CDR3 protein: CASIAGGGLGNEQFF
CDR3 DNA: TGTGCCAGCATCGCAGGCGGGGGGTTGGGCAATGAGCAGTTCTTC

D gene: NA
V gene: TRBV27
J gene: TRBJ1-4
CDR3 length: 15
clone size: NA
CDR3 protein: CASSRQPTTNEKLFF
CDR3 DNA: TGTGCCAGCAGCAGACAGCCTACAACTAATGAAAAACTGTTTTTT

D gene: TRBD2
V gene: TRBV28
J gene: TRBJ2-7
CDR3 length: 18
clone size: NA
CDR3 protein: CASSPLSLAGGKSYEQYF
CDR3 DNA: TGTGCCAGCAGTCCCCTGAGCCTAGCGGGAGGGAAGAGCTACGAGCAGTACTTC

D gene: TRBD1
V gene: TRBV7-6
J gene: TRBJ2-1
CDR3 length: 15
clone size: few
CDR3 protein: CASSETGTGFREQFF
CDR3 DNA: TGTGCCAGCAGCGAAACCGGGACAGGGTTCAGGGAGCAGTTCTTC

D gene: NA
V gene: TRBV5-1
J gene: TRBJ2-5
CDR3 length: 14
clone size: NA
CDR3 protein: CASSLGTGSETQYF
CDR3 DNA: TGCGCCAGCAGCTTGGGAACAGGGAGCGAGACCCAGTACTTC

D gene: TRBD1
V gene: TRBV7-6
J gene: TRBJ2-2
CDR3 length: 15
clone size: NA
CDR3 protein: CASSFWTGGTGELFF
CDR3 DNA: TGTGCCAGCAGCTTCTGGACAGGGGGTACCGGGGAGCTGTTTTTT

D gene: TRBD1
V gene: TRBV19
J gene: TRBJ1-4
CDR3 length: 15
clone size: NA
CDR3 protein: CASSARDSYNEKLFF
CDR3 DNA: TGTGCCAGTAGTGCTCGGGACAGTTATAATGAAAAACTGTTTTTT

D gene: TRBD1
V gene: TRBV15
J gene: TRBJ1-1
CDR3 length: 14
clone size: NA
CDR3 protein: CATSRDSLNTEAFF
CDR3 DNA: TGTGCCACCAGCCGGGACAGCCTGAACACTGAAGCTTTCTTT

D gene: NA
V gene: TRBV6-5
J gene: TRBJ1-1
CDR3 length: 14
clone size: NA
CDR3 protein: CASRRAGAWAEAFF
CDR3 DNA: TGTGCCAGCAGGCGTGCAGGGGCGTGGGCTGAAGCTTTCTTT

D gene: NA
V gene: TRBV5-3
J gene: TRBJ1-5
CDR3 length: 16
clone size: NA
CDR3 protein: CARSLRGANSNQPQHF
CDR3 DNA: TGTGCCAGAAGCCTTAGGGGTGCGAATAGCAATCAGCCCCAGCATTTT

D gene: TRBD2
V gene: TRBV15
J gene: TRBJ2-3
CDR3 length: 17
clone size: once
CDR3 protein: CATSRDLTSGNPDTQYF
CDR3 DNA: TGTGCCACCAGCAGAGATCTGACTAGCGGGAACCCAGATACGCAGTATTTT

D gene: TRBD1
V gene: TRBV9
J gene: TRBJ1-6
CDR3 length: 15
clone size: NA
CDR3 protein: CASSAGTGANSPLHF
CDR3 DNA: TGTGCCAGCAGCGCCGGGACAGGGGCTAATTCACCCCTCCACTTT

D gene: TRBD1
V gene: TRBV7-6
J gene: TRBJ1-4
CDR3 length: 18
clone size: NA
CDR3 protein: CASSLRTGPCARDEKLFF
CDR3 DNA: TGTGCCAGCAGCTTAAGGACAGGGCCGTGCGCTAGGGATGAAAAACTGTTTTTT

D gene: TRBD2
V gene: TRBV27
J gene: TRBJ2-7
CDR3 length: 14
clone size: NA
CDR3 protein: CASKLTSGFYEQYF
CDR3 DNA: TGTGCCAGCAAATTGACTAGCGGGTTCTACGAGCAGTACTTC

D gene: TRBD1
V gene: TRBV30
J gene: TRBJ1-4
CDR3 length: 13
clone size: NA
CDR3 protein: CAWETGAGEKLFF
CDR3 DNA: TGTGCCTGGGAGACAGGGGCAGGAGAAAAACTGTTTTTT